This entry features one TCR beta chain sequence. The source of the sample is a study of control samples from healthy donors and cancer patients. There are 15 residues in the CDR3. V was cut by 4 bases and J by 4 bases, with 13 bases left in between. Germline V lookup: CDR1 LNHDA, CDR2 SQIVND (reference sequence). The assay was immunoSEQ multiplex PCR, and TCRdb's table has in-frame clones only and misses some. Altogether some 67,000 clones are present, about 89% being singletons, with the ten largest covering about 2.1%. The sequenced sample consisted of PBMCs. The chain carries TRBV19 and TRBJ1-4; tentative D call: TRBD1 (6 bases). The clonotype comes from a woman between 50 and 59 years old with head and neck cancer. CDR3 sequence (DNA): TGTGCCAGTAGTACCGGACAGCTTTTTAATGAAAAACTGTTTTTT. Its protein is CASSTGQLFNEKLFF.